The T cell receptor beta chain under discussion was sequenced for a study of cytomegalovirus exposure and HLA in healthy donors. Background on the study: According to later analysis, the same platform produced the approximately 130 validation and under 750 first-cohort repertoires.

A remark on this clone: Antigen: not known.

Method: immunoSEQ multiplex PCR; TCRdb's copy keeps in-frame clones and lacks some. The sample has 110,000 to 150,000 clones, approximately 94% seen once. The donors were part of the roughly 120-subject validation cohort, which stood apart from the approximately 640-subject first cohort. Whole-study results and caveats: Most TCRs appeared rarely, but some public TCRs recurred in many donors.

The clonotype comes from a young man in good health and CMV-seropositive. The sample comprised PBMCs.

The CDR3 sequence: CATSRDVQGGMNTEAFF. The CDR3 nucleotides are TGTGCCACCAGCAGAGATGTCCAGGGCGGGATGAACACTGAAGCTTTCTTT. V usage is TRBV15 and J usage is TRBJ1-1, with a possible D match to TRBD1 (5 bases). Deletions cut 0 bases from V and 0 bases from J, with 14 bases between. This CDR3 spans 17 amino acids. The germline V gene encodes CDR1 LNHNV and CDR2 YYDKDF (reference sequence).